Listed below are T cell receptor beta chains from one sample, sequenced in a study of response to subunit inactivated influenza vaccine. MiXCR, applied by TCRdb to the RT-PCR reads, yields one record per CDR3 protein. The sample gives 500,000 to 750,000 distinct CDR3 sequences, around 15% of which show up once; 11% is in the top ten. This specimen consisted of PBMCs from blood, obtained 11 to 12 days after vaccination. Receptors originate from a man between 45 and 60 years old who received an inactivated influenza vaccine. Each CDR3 is given with its conserved first and last residue. D genes are given only for firm matches. Expanded clones are given a class, and other clones once, few, many or no size at all.

TRBV7-9	NA	TRBJ2-5	TRBD2	TGTGCCAGCAGCCCCGGAAGGGGACGGGGGGTACAAGAGACCCAGTACTTC	CASSPGRGRGVQETQYF
TRBV27	NA	TRBJ1-2	NA	NA	CASSPVGQGIAGF
TRBV7-2	NA	TRBJ2-4	TRBD2	TGTGCCAGCAGCTTACAGGGAGGGTATGGCAACATTCAGTACTTC	CASSLQGGYGNIQYF
TRBV11-2	few	TRBJ2-3	NA	TGTGCCAGCAGCTCCAACGGCGGTCCCCAAAATACGCAGTATTTT	CASSSNGGPQNTQYF
TRBV12-3/TRBV12-4	few	TRBJ1-2	TRBD1	TGTGCCAGCAGCTCCACCGGGACAGGGTATGGCTACACCTTC	CASSSTGTGYGYTF
TRBV6-5	NA	TRBJ2-7	NA	TGTGCCAGCAGTTACTCCTCTGGGCGGGCCGGGTGGTACTTC	CASSYSSGRAGWYF
TRBV5-1	NA	TRBJ1-1	TRBD1	TGCGCCAGCAGCTTCAGACTTTTGACAGGGCTAAAAACGGCCGGGAACACTGAAGCTTTCTTT	CASSFRLLTGLKTAGNTEAFF
TRBV12-3/TRBV12-4	NA	TRBJ1-1	TRBD1	TGTGCCAGCAGTCCTAGCAGGGGGCGAACTGAAGCTTTCTTT	CASSPSRGRTEAFF
TRBV14	NA	TRBJ2-1	TRBD2	TGTGCCAGCAGCTCCTTTTTAGCGGGATTCACCTACAATGAGCAGTTCTTC	CASSSFLAGFTYNEQFF
TRBV5-6	NA	TRBJ2-1	NA	TGTGCCAGCAGCCTGGGTGGCCCCGGCTCCTACAATGAGCAGTTCTTC	CASSLGGPGSYNEQFF
TRBV4-3	NA	TRBJ2-7	TRBD2	TGCGCCAGCAGCCAAGACCCCGCGGGGGACGAGCAGTACTTC	CASSQDPAGDEQYF
TRBV11-2	NA	TRBJ2-1	TRBD2	TGTGCCAGCAGACCAGCGGGGGCTTACAATGAGCAGTTCTTC	CASRPAGAYNEQFF
TRBV18	many	TRBJ2-7	TRBD1	TGTGCCAGCTCCATTCTGACTCCGGGACAGGGGCTAAAAGGGCTCCGGGCCGAGCAGTACTTC	CASSILTPGQGLKGLRAEQYF
TRBV20-1	NA	TRBJ1-1	NA	TGCAGTGCTAGTCGAGGGGGTTGGGACACTGAAGCTTTCTTT	CSASRGGWDTEAFF
TRBV7-3	NA	TRBJ1-1	NA	TGTGCCAGCAGCTTAGGGACGGGCGGGGGCACTGAAGCTTTCTTT	CASSLGTGGGTEAFF
TRBV28	few	TRBJ2-7	TRBD2	TGTGCCAGCAGTTTACAAGCGGGAGGAGCCTACGAGCAGTACTTC	CASSLQAGGAYEQYF
TRBV11-1	many	TRBJ2-2	TRBD2	TGTGCCAGCAGCTTAACGAGGGCGGGAGGCGCCGGGGAGCTGTTTTTT	CASSLTRAGGAGELFF
TRBV6-6	few	TRBJ1-2	NA	TGTGCCAGTAAAGGAGGCTATGGCTACACCTTC	CASKGGYGYTF
TRBV3-1	few	TRBJ2-3	NA	TGTGCCAGCAGCCAGTCTAGCGCCTACACAGATACGCAGTATTTT	CASSQSSAYTDTQYF
TRBV9	few	TRBJ2-1	TRBD1	TGTGCCAGCAGCGTAGATCACAGGGGAGATGAGCAGTTCTTC	CASSVDHRGDEQFF
TRBV10-3	few	TRBJ2-7	TRBD1	TGTGCCATCAGTGGACGGACAGGGATTACCTACGAGCAGTACTTC	CAISGRTGITYEQYF
TRBV7-2	few	TRBJ1-4	NA	TGTGCCAGCAGCCCCGGGGGGAATGAAAAACTGTTTTTT	CASSPGGNEKLFF
TRBV7-9	few	TRBJ2-1	TRBD1	TGTGCCAGCAGCATAACCGGGACAGGGCACAACAATGAGCAGTTCTTC	CASSITGTGHNNEQFF
TRBV20-1	NA	TRBJ2-7	NA	TGCAGTGCTAAAGGGTGGGTTGGGCAAACAAAATCCTACGAGCAGTACTTC	CSAKGWVGQTKSYEQYF
TRBV28	few	TRBJ2-1	NA	TGTGCCAGCAGCCCTCGGACACCCTACAATGAGCAGTTCTTC	CASSPRTPYNEQFF
TRBV20-1	NA	TRBJ2-3	TRBD1	TGCAGCGCAGATTGGGACAGCCCCAATACGCAGTATTTT	CSADWDSPNTQYF
TRBV12-3/TRBV12-4	NA	TRBJ1-2	NA	TGTGCCAGCAGTTTTGGTGACAACTATGGCTACACCTTC	CASSFGDNYGYTF
TRBV7-9	NA	TRBJ2-1	TRBD1	TGTGCCAGCAGCAAACCGGGACAGGGAGGTAGTGAGCAGTTCTTC	CASSKPGQGGSEQFF
TRBV20-1	NA	TRBJ2-1	NA	TGCAGTGCTAGAGAACGGCCGGACGTCTACAATGAGCAGTTCTTC	CSARERPDVYNEQFF
TRBV6-2/TRBV6-3	few	TRBJ1-5	NA	TGTGCCAGCAGGAGGGAAGGTCAGCCCCAGCATTTT	CASRREGQPQHF
TRBV28	few	TRBJ2-7	TRBD1	TGTGCCAGCAGTGGACCGACAGGGTCCTACGAGCAGTACTTC	CASSGPTGSYEQYF
TRBV4-1	NA	TRBJ2-1	TRBD2	TGCGCCAGCAGCCAAGTCGCTAGCGGGGGGCTATACAATGAGCAGTTCTTC	CASSQVASGGLYNEQFF
TRBV4-3	many	TRBJ2-5	NA	TGCGCCAGCAGCCAAGGGAACAGAGAAGAGACCCAGTACTTC	CASSQGNREETQYF
TRBV7-3	NA	TRBJ1-1	NA	TGTGCCAGCAGCGTGACAGCCAACACTGAAGCTTTCTTT	CASSVTANTEAFF
TRBV4-1	many	TRBJ2-1	NA	TGCGCCAGCAGCCAACGGGAGACTTACAATGAGCAGTTCTTC	CASSQRETYNEQFF
TRBV12-3/TRBV12-4	few	TRBJ2-7	TRBD2	TGTGCCAGCAGTTTCTCCAGCGGGGGGGCAGTTTACGAGCAGTACTTC	CASSFSSGGAVYEQYF
TRBV4-3	few	TRBJ2-1	NA	TGCGCCAGCAGCCACGGCGTAGCGGATAGCTCCTACAATGAGCAGTTCTTC	CASSHGVADSSYNEQFF
TRBV5-6	NA	TRBJ2-1	NA	TGTGCCAGCAGCGGCGACAACCTCAATGAGCAGTTCTTC	CASSGDNLNEQFF
TRBV5-4	few	TRBJ1-3	TRBD1	TGTGCCAGCAGCGATACCGACAGGGGCCTCTCTGGAAACACCATATATTTT	CASSDTDRGLSGNTIYF
TRBV12-3/TRBV12-4	NA	TRBJ2-3	TRBD2	TGTGCCAGCAGACCGGGACTACCCACAGATACGCAGTATTTT	CASRPGLPTDTQYF
TRBV6-2/TRBV6-3	NA	TRBJ2-3	TRBD2	TGTGCCAGCAGTTACGAGGCGGGGGAAACAGATACGCAGTATTTT	CASSYEAGETDTQYF
TRBV4-3	NA	TRBJ2-3	TRBD2	TGCGCCAGCAGCCAGACCCGACTAGCGGGAGGAGATACGCAGTATTTT	CASSQTRLAGGDTQYF
TRBV19	NA	TRBJ1-5	NA	TGTGCCAGTAGTGGCAGGAGGGGCAATCAGCCCCAGCATTTT	CASSGRRGNQPQHF
TRBV28	few	TRBJ2-7	NA	TGTGCCAGCAGTTCCCGACAGGCCCCAGGGGCCTACGAGCAGTACTTC	CASSSRQAPGAYEQYF
TRBV5-4	few	TRBJ2-7	NA	TGTGCCAGCAGCCCTGTCGGGGGTAGGTCCGAGCAGTACTTC	CASSPVGGRSEQYF
TRBV20-1	few	TRBJ1-1	NA	TGCAGTGCTCAACTCGGAGCGGGGAAGAACACTGAAGCTTTCTTT	CSAQLGAGKNTEAFF
TRBV11-1	NA	TRBJ2-2	NA	TGTGCCAGCAGCCCGTCCCCCGGACGGGAGATTCAGAACACCGGGGAGCTGTTTTTT	CASSPSPGREIQNTGELFF
TRBV10-3	few	TRBJ1-2	NA	TGTGCCATCAGTGGAACAGGGATCGGCTATGGCTACACCTTC	CAISGTGIGYGYTF
TRBV5-1	few	TRBJ2-3	NA	TGCGCCAGCAGCGATAGGGTCACAGATACGCAGTATTTT	CASSDRVTDTQYF
TRBV29-1	NA	TRBJ1-5	NA	TGCAGCGTGGGGGCAGGTACAGGAGAGGATCAGCCCCAGCATTTT	CSVGAGTGEDQPQHF
TRBV4-1	NA	TRBJ2-6	TRBD1	TGCGCCAGCAGCCAATGGACAGGGGCGAGGGGGGCCAACGTCCTGACTTTC	CASSQWTGARGANVLTF
TRBV4-3	NA	TRBJ2-3	NA	TGCGCCAGCAGCCATCAGAATTCCATAGATACGCAGTATTTT	CASSHQNSIDTQYF
TRBV4-3	many	TRBJ2-3	TRBD2	TGCGCCAGCAGCCAAGATGCGGGGGGGCTTTCGGATACGCAGTATTTT	CASSQDAGGLSDTQYF
TRBV15	few	TRBJ2-2	NA	TGTGCCACCAGCAGAGGCAGGGTGGTAGCCGGGGAGCTGTTTTTT	CATSRGRVVAGELFF
TRBV5-6	NA	TRBJ2-7	TRBD1	TGTGCCAGCAGACCTGTACAGGGGCGCCCAAACGAGCAGTACTTC	CASRPVQGRPNEQYF
TRBV6-2/TRBV6-3	many	TRBJ2-7	TRBD1	TGTGCCAGCAGTTACTCCGGACAGGGGTACGAGCAGTACTTC	CASSYSGQGYEQYF
TRBV4-3	few	TRBJ1-5	NA	TGCGCCAGCAGCCAAGATTGGGGCATCAATCAGCCCCAGCATTTT	CASSQDWGINQPQHF